This TCR beta chain was captured by sequencing in a study of cytotoxic CD8 clonotypes in ibrutinib-treated CLL. Study in general: An average of 255,043 productive templates and some 100,000 productive rearrangements was obtained per sample.

V lost 0 bases and J 5 bases, leaving 8 bases between the germline ends. CDR1 and CDR2 (germline): LGHNA, YSLEER. The CDR3 spans 14 residues. This table comes from immunoSEQ multiplex PCR, and its TCRdb copy is limited to in-frame clones, with some not included. Found here are around 310,000 clones, around four fifths of them singletons; the top ten hold roughly 7%. The sequence was collected from a human donor with chronic lymphocytic leukemia. The source material was PBMCs, sampled before ibrutinib treatment. The gene calls are TRBV4-3 and TRBJ1-5; D not resolved. The CDR3 here is CASSQDAMDQPQHF. Written as DNA, the CDR3 is TGCGCCAGCAGCCAAGATGCAATGGATCAGCCCCAGCATTTT.